Each of the 10 T cell receptor beta chains below was sequenced from the same sample in a study of blood T cell repertoires in COVID-19. The data were produced by immunoSEQ multiplex PCR, yet TCRdb's version contains in-frame clones alone and is incomplete. The sample shows approximately 290,000 clones, about nine tenths of them seen only once. Source material: peripheral blood. These receptor sequences come from a woman aged 25-40 years with COVID-19, enrolled during active disease.

The rearrangement links TRBV9 to TRBJ1-1; a possible D gene is TRBD1 (5 bases). Between the trimmed V and J ends, which lost 0 bases and 0 bases, there was a span of 18 bases. Germline V gene lookup returns CDR1 SGDLS and CDR2 YYNGEE. CDR3 length: 18 amino acids. The CDR3 bases are TGTGCCAGCAGCGTAGCGAGCCAGGGAATAGGCATGAACACTGAAGCTTTCTTT. It translates to CASSVASQGIGMNTEAFF.

The chain carries TRBV7-2 and TRBJ2-7, with TRBD2 as a possible D gene (6 bases). The germline V and J ends were trimmed by 0 bases and 4 bases, with 16 bases remaining between them. The CDR3 loop spans 16 amino acids. CDR1 is SGHTA and CDR2 is FQGNSA in the germline V gene. Written as DNA, the CDR3 is TGTGCCAGCAGCTTAGCGCCTGGTAGGGGAGGATACGAGCAGTACTTC. Encoded protein: CASSLAPGRGGYEQYF.

This clone has a handful of counts. The J gene is TRBJ2-2, the V gene TRBV15, with D unresolved. There are 13 residues in the CDR3. Trimming stripped 5 bases from V and 1 base from J, with 5 bases between. The germline V gene has CDR1 LNHNV and CDR2 YYDKDF (reference sequence). CDR3 amino acids: CATSPRNTGELFF. Here the CDR3 DNA reads TGTGCCACCAGCCCCAGGAACACCGGGGAGCTGTTTTTT.

The J gene is TRBJ2-7, the V gene TRBV5-8; TRBD1 agrees at 7 bases. Germline CDR1 reads SGHTS; CDR2 reads YDEGEE. There are 14 residues in the CDR3. The V and J ends lost 5 bases and 7 bases, in that order; junction bases with no gene match: 12. Written as DNA, the CDR3 is TGTGCCAGCAGTCACGGAGGACAGGATCGGGAGCAGTACTTC. Translated: CASSHGGQDREQYF.

J is TRBJ1-5 and V is TRBV30; D call uncertain. The V end lost 2 bases, the J end lost 1 base, and 9 bases lay between the germline ends. The CDR3 length is 14 residues. Germline CDR1 and CDR2: GTSNPN and SVGIG (reference sequence). The CDR3 nucleotides are TGTGCCTGGAGTCCTGGAGTAAGCAATCAGCCCCAGCATTTT. It encodes CAWSPGVSNQPQHF.

V usage is TRBV7-6 and J usage is TRBJ2-7; 7 positions match TRBD1. Trimming removed 1 base from V and 0 bases from J; junction bases left unmatched: 3. Germline V gene lookup returns CDR1 SGHVS and CDR2 FNYEAQ. The CDR3 contains 15 residues. The CDR3 DNA reads TGTGCCAGCAGCTTAGACGCAGGGGGCTCCTACGAGCAGTACTTC. Translating it yields CASSLDAGGSYEQYF.

V is TRBV30 and J is TRBJ1-5; TRBD1 matches at 11 bases. Germline trimming cut 3 bases from V and 3 bases from J; bases unmatched to any gene: 4. CDR3 length: 15 amino acids. Germline V gene sequence: CDR1 GTSNPN, CDR2 SVGIG (reference sequence). CDR3 bases: TGTGCCTGGAGCGCCGGACAGGGGGCCAATCAGCCCCAGCATTTT. Its protein product is CAWSAGQGANQPQHF.

The gene calls are TRBV19 and TRBJ2-7, with TRBD2 matching 12 bases. The CDR3 totals 14 residues. Germline lookup yields CDR1 LNHDA and CDR2 SQIVND (reference sequence). Trimming cost V 8 bases and J 6 bases; bases outside gene matches: 8. The CDR3 DNA sequence: TGTGCCAGTCGCCGACTAGCGGGAGACGGCGAGCAGTACTTC. This sequence encodes CASRRLAGDGEQYF.

This rearrangement joins TRBV5-1 to TRBJ1-1; maybe TRBD1 (5 bases). Per the germline V gene, CDR1 is SGHRS and CDR2 is YFSETQ. With 0 bases removed from V and 4 bases from J, the gap between germline ends came to 10 bases. This CDR3 region has 14 residues. The CDR3 region has the DNA TGCGCCAGCAGCTTGGATAGGGGTGGCACTGAAGCTTTCTTT. It is translated as CASSLDRGGTEAFF.

The chain employs TRBV12-5 and TRBJ2-1; 13 bases map to TRBD2. Germline V gene sequence: CDR1 LGHNT, CDR2 FRNRAP. V shed 0 bases and J 0 bases; nucleotides not matched to a gene: 2. This CDR3 has 18 amino acids. This chain's CDR3 is CASGLVLAGGDSYNEQFF. DNA of the CDR3: TGTGCTAGTGGTTTGGTACTAGCGGGAGGGGACTCCTACAATGAGCAGTTCTTC.